The entry that follows covers one T cell receptor beta chain sequence. Its antigen has not been determined. One base away there is no much larger clone; base qualities are not given. These data are taken from a study of blood T cell repertoires in COVID-19 (dated by TCRdb to 2018 to 2020). A note on the overall study: Samples covering the acute and convalescent phases of COVID-19 were provided by collaborators in the United States, Italy and Spain. The material from the prospective study consisted of cDNA or gDNA derived from T cells, B-cell-depleted T cells, or PBMCs. The dataset comprised deeply sampled blood TCRbeta repertoires from subjects exposed to, actively infected with, or recovered from COVID-19. The repertoires were released in a freely available public database meant as a resource for research on the immune response to SARS-CoV-2. The samples were drawn from the first 160 participants of the ongoing ImmuneRACE study and from 950 to 1,500 subjects provided by 6 global collaborators. Nearly every sample came with metadata listing a de-identified subject ID, COVID-19 status, age in years and sex. Where available, HLA class I and class II types were obtained from metadata supplied by the sample provider rather than from assay-based typing. Overall results and qualifications from the work: How much clinical and demographic metadata was included differed by source and by participant, and the metadata was provided uncurated.

TCRbeta CDR3 regions were amplified from genomic DNA by means of the immunoSEQ Assay, a bias-controlled multiplex PCR. Turning to the authors' computational methods: Nucleated cell counts per sample were estimated from amplification of reference gene primers within the assay. To quantify the absolute abundance of each unique TCRbeta CDR3 rearrangement, sequence reads were collapsed and filtered. For each sample, productive Simpson clonality was calculated as the square root of Simpson's diversity index over productive rearrangements. TCRdb stores this immuneACCESS table with in-frame sequences only. Part of the clones is absent; in the studies checked, under half of the shortfall reflects unresolved V genes, and no reason is known for the rest. The DNA gave D and trimming, while V, J and clone size come from that table. In this sample the table shows approximately 670,000 clones, about 87% of which occur a single time. Of the sample, about 0.24% is held by the ten largest clones.

The germline ends are 11 bases apart after V is trimmed by 10 bases and J by 2 bases. From the cysteine up to the phenylalanine, the CDR3 has a length of 12 residues. Only the CDR3 DNA is retained, 36 bases long and in frame from the first base. Based on the germline V gene, the CDR1 and CDR2 sequences are MDHEN and SYDVKM. Collaborating institutions collected whole blood in K2EDTA tubes following their own protocols. For TCRbeta analysis, collaborators shipped samples as frozen whole blood, isolated PBMCs, or DNA extracted from either of those sample types. The TCR comes from a woman under 30 with acute or convalescent COVID-19. The rearranged segments are TRBV28 and TRBJ1-1, with no D gene named confidently. The sequenced sample consisted of peripheral blood. The base sequence is TGTGCCACCACAGATTACAACACTGAAGCTTTCTTT. It translates to CATTDYNTEAFF.